This T cell receptor (beta chain) emerged from a study of OX40 agonist ivuxolimab in advanced cancers. Turning to the study itself: Administration of intravenous ivuxolimab to patients occurred every 2 weeks at 0.01 to 10 mg/kg. Prior therapy, whether anti-PD-1, anti-PD-L1 or anti-CTLA-4, was allowed, and 40% had some. Study-wide findings and caveats: Researchers did not establish what antigens the expanded peripheral T cells target.

Measured with immunoSEQ multiplex PCR; TCRdb has only the in-frame clones, and not every one. The sample has roughly 53,000 clones; less than 90% are singletons. Of note for this clone: Its antigen is as yet unknown.

With baseline, cycle 4 day 1, and cycle 7 day 1 as timepoints, blood was sampled. The source of this sequence is an adult with an advanced solid tumor such as melanoma, head and neck, liver or kidney cancer. Sequences were derived from CD4+ or CD8+ T cells sorted from blood, sampled in a trial of the OX40 agonist ivuxolimab.

The CDR3 DNA sequence: TGTGCCAGCAGTTTATCCCTGCGACGGCGGGAGATTGGCGAGCAGTACTTC. As protein: CASSLSLRRREIGEQYF. This rearrangement joins TRBV28 to TRBJ2-7, with 7 nucleotides matching TRBD2. Germline V gives CDR1 MDHEN, CDR2 SYDVKM. The junction had 15 bases not matched to a gene; V was cut back by 1 base and J by 6 bases. The CDR3 length is 17 residues.